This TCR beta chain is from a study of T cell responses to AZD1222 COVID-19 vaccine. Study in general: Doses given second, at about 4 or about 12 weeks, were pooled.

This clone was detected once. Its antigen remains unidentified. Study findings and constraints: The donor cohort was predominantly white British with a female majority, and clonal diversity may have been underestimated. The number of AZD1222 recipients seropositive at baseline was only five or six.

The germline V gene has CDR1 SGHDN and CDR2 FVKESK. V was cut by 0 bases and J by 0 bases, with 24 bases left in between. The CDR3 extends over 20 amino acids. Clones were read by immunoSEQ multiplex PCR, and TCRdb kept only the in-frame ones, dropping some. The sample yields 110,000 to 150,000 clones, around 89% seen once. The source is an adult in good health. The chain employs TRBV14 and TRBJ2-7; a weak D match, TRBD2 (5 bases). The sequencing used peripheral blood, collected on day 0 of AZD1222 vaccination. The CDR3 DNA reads TGTGCCAGCAGCCAAGATTTGGCAGAGGGTTGGCTAACCTTCTCCTACGAGCAGTACTTC. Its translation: CASSQDLAEGWLTFSYEQYF.